These 13 T cell receptor beta chains came from one sample sequenced in a study of T cells in Graves' hyperthyroidism and ophthalmopathy. Amplified TCR beta CDR3 regions came from RNA transcripts. Carried out on the TCR CDR3, a first-round RT-PCR used the HTBI primer set. TCRdb used MiXCR to reprocess the multiplex PCR reads, holding one entry per CDR3 protein. Among a few hundred thousand distinct CDR3 sequences listed, approximately 15% were seen once. Sequenced input: blood. Receptor source: a woman in her 30s with Graves' hyperthyroidism.

Of note for this clonotype: A much more abundant neighbour one base away suggests this may be a read error. The chain couples TRBV12-3 or TRBV12-4 to TRBJ2-7; 7 bases agree with TRBD1. The CDR3 is made up of 13 amino acids. This CDR3 is CAGRGWESAEQYF. CDR3 DNA sequence: TGTGCCGGCAGGGGGTGGGAGTCAGCCGAGCAGTACTTC.

In this sample, this clonotype turned up once. A read error may explain this, as a much larger clone is one base away. The J gene is TRBJ2-1, the V gene TRBV6-2 or TRBV6-3; D might be TRBD2 (5 bases). Germline loops: CDR1 MNHEY, CDR2 SVGEGT. V dropped 3 bases and J dropped 8 bases, with 11 bases sitting between them. This CDR3 has 13 residues. Here the CDR3 DNA reads TGTGCCAGCAGTTATGGAGCGGAGGATGAGCAGTTCTTC. This codes for CASSYGAEDEQFF.

The sample holds many counts of this clonotype. The chain couples TRBV18 to TRBJ2-1; TRBD1 agrees at 12 bases. CDR1 and CDR2 (germline): KGHSH, LQKENI. V was pared by 3 bases and J by 8 bases, with 5 bases of the junction left unmatched. The CDR3 loop spans 15 amino acids. The CDR3 DNA sequence: TGTGCCAGCTCACCCGGGACAGGGGGCGGCGATGAGCAGTTCTTC. As protein: CASSPGTGGGDEQFF.

Many counts were recorded for this clonotype. The rearrangement links TRBV3-1 to TRBJ2-1; D call uncertain. Trimming left V 1 base short and J 7 bases short, with 11 bases between. The CDR3 runs to 14 residues. Germline values: CDR1 LGHDT, CDR2 YNNKEL (reference sequence). CDR3 sequence reads: CASSQGEWGNEQFF. The CDR3 DNA reads as TGTGCCAGCAGCCAAGGCGAATGGGGAAATGAGCAGTTCTTC.

The V gene is TRBV5-1, the J gene TRBJ2-7; 9 nucleotides agree with TRBD1. This CDR3 contains 15 residues. The germline V gene has CDR1 SGHRS and CDR2 YFSETQ. The V gene end was trimmed by 4 bases and the J gene end by 6 bases; junction bases not matched to a gene: 11. The CDR3, as DNA: TGCGCCAGCAGCCCGGACGGGACAGGGCCGGCCGAGCAGTACTTC. It encodes CASSPDGTGPAEQYF.

This clonotype turned up a few times. The V and J genes are TRBV20-1 and TRBJ2-3; D possibly corresponds to TRBD2 (5 bases). Trimming shortened V by 6 bases and J by 1 base, and 20 bases separated the two germline ends. From germline, CDR1 is DFQATT and CDR2 SNEGSKA (reference sequence). The CDR3 is 16 amino acids. CDR3 sequence: CSADPVERMGTDTQYF. The CDR3 DNA reads TGCAGTGCCGACCCAGTGGAGCGGATGGGCACAGATACGCAGTATTTT.

The chain is built from TRBV5-4 and TRBJ2-6; the D is unclear. Germline-derived CDR1 and CDR2 are SGHNT and YYREEE (reference sequence). V dropped 4 bases and J dropped 1 base, with 18 bases sitting between them. The CDR3 loop spans 18 amino acids. The CDR3 region is CASSPKQGRASGANVLTF. The CDR3 bases are TGTGCCAGCAGCCCCAAACAAGGACGGGCATCTGGGGCCAACGTCCTGACTTTC.

This clonotype was counted ten times or more. This chain joins TRBV28 and TRBJ2-5; 13 bases are shared with TRBD2. The CDR3 has 16 residues. V trimming: 7 bases; J trimming: 4 bases; junction bases outside the gene matches: 9. Germline V gene sequence: CDR1 MDHEN, CDR2 SYDVKM. CDR3 sequence: CASTGVRLAGGETQYF. CDR3 coding DNA: TGTGCCAGCACCGGAGTCCGACTAGCGGGAGGAGAGACCCAGTACTTC.

Many counts were recorded for this clonotype. V usage is TRBV30 and J usage is TRBJ1-5; no clear D. The CDR3 is 15 amino acids. Germline V gene lookup returns CDR1 GTSNPN and CDR2 SVGIG (reference sequence). V was pared by 0 bases and J by 4 bases, with 13 bases between. The CDR3 nucleotides read TGTGCCTGGAGTGTTCCGGGCAGTCAAAATCAGCCCCAGCATTTT. This codes for CAWSVPGSQNQPQHF. The full variable domain, rest sourced from reference TRBV30 and TRBJ1-5, is SQTIHQWPATLVQPVGSPLSLECTVEGTSNPNLYWYRQAAGRGLQLLFYSVGIGQISSEVPQNLSASRPQDRQFILSSKKLLLSDSGFYLCAWSVPGSQNQPQHFGDGTRLSIL.

This clonotype was observed at least ten times. The chain recombines TRBV24-1 with TRBJ1-2; 9 bases align to TRBD1. J was trimmed by 4 bases and V by 4 bases; bases with no gene match: 9. Germline-derived CDR1 and CDR2 are KGHDR and SFDVKD. There are 16 residues in the CDR3. CDR3 region: CATSDPGQGGSYGYTF. The CDR3 DNA is TGTGCCACCAGTGACCCGGGACAGGGAGGTAGCTATGGCTACACCTTC.

The sample holds a few counts of this clonotype. This chain joins TRBV28 and TRBJ1-4; no clear D. The CDR3 is 15 amino acids. Looked up from germline, CDR1 is MDHEN and CDR2 is SYDVKM. Trimming cost V 5 bases and J 7 bases, with 17 bases left between them. The CDR3 protein is CASSPRLVRAEKLFF. The CDR3 DNA sequence: TGTGCCAGCAGTCCCCGACTTGTGAGGGCTGAAAAACTGTTTTTT.

This clonotype was seen more than once but under ten times. The chain recombines TRBV9 with TRBJ2-5, with a possible D match to TRBD2 (6 bases). The V end lost 2 bases, the J end lost 2 bases, and 7 bases lay between the germline ends. Looked up from germline, CDR1 is SGDLS and CDR2 is YYNGEE. The CDR3 totals 13 residues. The CDR3, as DNA: TGTGCCAGCAGCGTTAGCGGACAAGAGACCCAGTACTTC. Translating it yields CASSVSGQETQYF.

The chain links TRBV7-3 to TRBJ1-3; TRBD1 matches 8 bases. Germline CDR1 SGHTA, CDR2 FQGTGA. CDR3 size: 17 residues. The ends lost 4 bases at V and 4 bases at J; junction bases unmatched: 12. CDR3 bases: TGTGCCAGCAGCTCATCCGGGACAGGCCTTTGGGGAAACACCATATATTTT. Translating it yields CASSSSGTGLWGNTIYF.